This entry features one T cell receptor beta chain sequence. The target antigen is unknown. Only in-frame clones appear in the TCRdb table, and some are missing; sequencing was by immunoSEQ multiplex PCR. The sample lists roughly 25,000 clones, 90% to 95% seen once, with around 1.2% in the top ten. Germline CDR1 and CDR2: SGHRS and YFSETQ. This CDR3 is built from 12 residues. Trimming removed 2 bases at V and 0 bases at J, with 2 bases between. This specimen comes from a study of a mutant IDH1 vaccine in newly diagnosed glioma. Findings and caveats of the study: Vaccination induced immune responses in around 93% of patients.

Specified time point: baseline, week 1 (first vaccination visit). Sample treatment: pre-vaccination baseline after standard-of-care therapy. The astrocytomas were IDH1-mutant, ATRX-negative, and WHO grade 3 or 4. The sample here was PBMCs, taken from a glioma patient treated with radiotherapy, temozolomide or both. V usage is TRBV5-1 and J usage is TRBJ1-1; D unclear. The sequence was obtained from a man aged 35 to 55 with glioma. DNA of the CDR3: TGCGCCAGCAGCTTCCTGAACACTGAAGCTTTCTTT. Translated: CASSFLNTEAFF.